A selection of T cell receptor beta chains follows, all from one sample in a study of brain T cells in children with intractable seizures. The assay was immunoSEQ multiplex PCR, and TCRdb's table has in-frame clones only and misses some. The sample yields 4,000 to 6,000 clones, 92% seen once. The source was resected brain tissue, collected at surgery. These receptors all stem from a boy less than two years old with focal cortical dysplasia and intractable seizures. The CDR3 runs from the conserved cysteine through the conserved F or W. D genes are given only for firm matches. Size is stated for part of the rows, as once, few or many counts, or as a class when the clone is expanded.

j_call | v_call | cdr3_length | clone_size | d_call | cdr3_nt | cdr3_aa
TRBJ2-7 | TRBV18 | 16 | - | TRBD2 | TGTGCCAGCTCACCACCGGCTAGCGGGGGTTCCTACGAGCAGTACTTC | CASSPPASGGSYEQYF
TRBJ2-3 | TRBV10-3 | 15 | - | TRBD2 | TGTGCCATCACCGGAGCGGGGGGGAGCACAGATACGCAGTATTTT | CAITGAGGSTDTQYF
TRBJ2-1 | TRBV5-1 | 14 | - | TRBD2 | TGCGCCAGCAGCCCCGGGACTAGGGGCAATGAGCAGTTCTTC | CASSPGTRGNEQFF
TRBJ1-1 | TRBV6-5 | 15 | - | - | TGTGCCAGCAGACACCTGAGCGGTGTGAACACTGAAGCTTTCTTT | CASRHLSGVNTEAFF
TRBJ2-4 | TRBV6-5 | 15 | - | TRBD1 | TGTGCCAGCAGTAGGGGGCTGGGGGCCAAAAACATTCAGTACTTC | CASSRGLGAKNIQYF
TRBJ1-1 | TRBV27 | 15 | - | - | TGTGCCAGCAGCCTCTACAGGGACATGAACACTGAAGCTTTCTTT | CASSLYRDMNTEAFF
TRBJ2-2 | TRBV14 | 12 | - | - | TGTGCCAGCAGCGTAAACACCGGGGAGCTGTTTTTT | CASSVNTGELFF
TRBJ1-6 | TRBV27 | 14 | few | - | TGTGCCAGCACTCGAGTGGCAGGGAATTCACCCCTCCACTTT | CASTRVAGNSPLHF
TRBJ1-2 | TRBV5-4 | 10 | - | - | TGTGCCAGCAGCTTCTATGGCTACACCTTC | CASSFYGYTF
TRBJ2-3 | TRBV7-2 | 13 | once | TRBD2 | TGTGCCAGCAGCTCACGGAACAGCGGGGGGCAGAGTTTT | CASSSRNSGGQSF
TRBJ1-4 | TRBV6-1 | 18 | once | - | TGTGCCAGCAGTGAGGCAGCCTCCTATTTCGCAACTAATGAAAAACTGTTTTTT | CASSEAASYFATNEKLFF
TRBJ2-1 | TRBV6-5 | 16 | - | - | TGTGCCAGCAGTTACTCGATAGCAGGGTTGGTCAATGAGCAGTTCTTC | CASSYSIAGLVNEQFF
TRBJ2-1 | TRBV19 | 15 | - | - | TGTGCCAGTAGTCTGGGGGGGGGCCGTAACAATGAGCAGTTCTTC | CASSLGGGRNNEQFF
TRBJ2-1 | TRBV25-1 | 17 | - | TRBD2 | TGTGCCAGCAGCCATAGACTAGCGGGAGGGGCCTACAATGAGCAGTTCTTC | CASSHRLAGGAYNEQFF
TRBJ2-1 | TRBV7-6 | 15 | - | - | TGTGCCAGCAGCCGCACAGACAACTCCTACAATGAGCAGTTCTTC | CASSRTDNSYNEQFF
TRBJ2-5 | TRBV11-3 | 13 | - | TRBD1 | TGTGCCAGCAGCTCGACAGGGCGCGAGACCCAGTACTTC | CASSSTGRETQYF
TRBJ2-3 | TRBV27 | 19 | - | - | TGTGCCAGCAGCTTCCGGGGGGCCAACCTCCGAAGAAACACAGATACGCAGTATTTT | CASSFRGANLRRNTDTQYF